This T cell receptor beta chain was identified in a study of blood T cells in healthy people across ages. Germline V gives CDR1 SGHTA, CDR2 FQGNSA. This CDR3 has 12 amino acids. Unmatched junction bases numbered 7, after V lost 5 bases and J lost 13 bases. General study points: Diversity estimates drawn from one million T cells were deemed underestimates.

Combining a sample-barcoded 5' primer with a J-beta primer mix, a second PCR ran for roughly 6 to 12 cycles. TCRdb re-derived calls from the 5' RACE reads in MiXCR, one entry per CDR3 protein. The sample consists of around 800,000 distinct CDR3 sequences, around two thirds of them appearing once. Concerning this clonotype: Antigen unknown.

This chain uses TRBV7-2 with TRBJ1-4, with TRBD1 matching 7 bases. The sequencing input was blood. This sequence originates from a man aged 25 to 40 in good health. CDR3: CASSPRTGILFF. The CDR3 DNA reads as TGTGCCAGCAGCCCCCGGACAGGTATACTGTTTTTT.